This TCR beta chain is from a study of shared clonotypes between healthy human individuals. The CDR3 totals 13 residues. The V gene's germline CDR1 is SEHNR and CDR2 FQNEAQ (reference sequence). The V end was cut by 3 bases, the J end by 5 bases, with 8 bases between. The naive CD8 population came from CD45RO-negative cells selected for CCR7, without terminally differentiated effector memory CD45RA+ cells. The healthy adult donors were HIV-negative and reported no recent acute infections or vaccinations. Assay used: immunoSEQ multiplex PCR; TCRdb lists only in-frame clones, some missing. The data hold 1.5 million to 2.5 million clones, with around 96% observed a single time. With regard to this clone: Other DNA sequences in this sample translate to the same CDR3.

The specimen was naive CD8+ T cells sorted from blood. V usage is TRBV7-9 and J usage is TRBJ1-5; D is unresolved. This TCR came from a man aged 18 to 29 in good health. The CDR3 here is CASSLGWDQPQHF. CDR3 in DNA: TGTGCCAGCAGCTTGGGGTGGGATCAGCCCCAGCATTTT. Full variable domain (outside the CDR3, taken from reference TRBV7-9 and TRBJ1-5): DTGVSQNPRHKITKRGQNVTFRCDPISEHNRLYWYRQTLGQGPEFLTYFQNEAQLEKSRLLSDRFSAERPKGSFSTLEIQRTEQGDSAMYLCASSLGWDQPQHFGDGTRLSIL.